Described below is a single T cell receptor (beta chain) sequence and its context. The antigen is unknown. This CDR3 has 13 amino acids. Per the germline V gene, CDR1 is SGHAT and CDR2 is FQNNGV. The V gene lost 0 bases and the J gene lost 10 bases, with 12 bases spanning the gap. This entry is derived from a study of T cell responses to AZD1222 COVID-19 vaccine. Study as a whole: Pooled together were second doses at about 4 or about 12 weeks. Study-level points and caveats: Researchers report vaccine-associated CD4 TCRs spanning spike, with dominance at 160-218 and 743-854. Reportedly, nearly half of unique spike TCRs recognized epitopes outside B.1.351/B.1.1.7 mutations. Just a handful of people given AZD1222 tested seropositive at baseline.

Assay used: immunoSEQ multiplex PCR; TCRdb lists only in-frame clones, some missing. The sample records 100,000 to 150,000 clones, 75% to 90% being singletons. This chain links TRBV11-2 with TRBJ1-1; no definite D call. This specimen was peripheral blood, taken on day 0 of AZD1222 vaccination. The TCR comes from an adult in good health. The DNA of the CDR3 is TGTGCCAGCAGCTTAGATAGTATAGGAGGAGCTTTCTTT. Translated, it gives CASSLDSIGGAFF. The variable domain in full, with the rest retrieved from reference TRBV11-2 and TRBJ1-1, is EAGVAQSPRYKIIEKRQSVAFWCNPISGHATLYWYQQILGQGPKLLIQFQNNGVVDDSQLPKDRFSAERLKGVDSTLKIQPAKLEDSAVYLCASSLDSIGGAFFGQGTRLTVV.